This T cell receptor beta chain was captured by sequencing in a study of siplizumab effects on memory and regulatory T cells. Notes on the study in general: Suppressive function of proliferating Tregs from siplizumab cultures was not confirmed. Naive or memory phenotype was unassignable for roughly 80-96% of proliferating CD4+ or CD8+ clones.

As regards this clone: Its antigen is not identified.

Per individual sample, 90,000 to 100,000 TCR templates were assayed. The table came from immunoSEQ multiplex PCR; TCRdb's copy has only in-frame clones and leaves some out. Of 95,000 to 130,000 clones listed, roughly 94% were seen once; the top ten hold roughly 1.5%. Trimming cost V 3 bases and J 1 base, with 23 bases left between them. There are 19 residues in the CDR3. The germline V gene has CDR1 SGHRS and CDR2 YFSETQ. The chain uses TRBV5-1 and TRBJ1-3, with D possibly being TRBD1 (6 bases). This TCR came from a human donor in good health. Sequenced sample: non-Treg CD4+ T cells sorted from blood. The CDR3 DNA sequence: TGCGCCAGCAGCTCGGGTCCGTCTCGACAGGAATTGTCTGGAAACACCATATATTTT. As protein: CASSSGPSRQELSGNTIYF.